The source of this T cell receptor beta chain is a study of CXCR3-negative and CXCR3-positive naive CD8 T cells. On the study more broadly: Sequencing yielded some 140 million TRB reads, roughly 1.5 +/- 0.3 million per library.

TRB cDNA libraries were made by UMI-labeled 5' RACE. TCRdb re-called the 5' RACE reads; one entry per CDR3 protein, DNA not given. The sample holds under 90,000 distinct CDR3 sequences. On this clonotype: What it binds is unknown.

Germline CDR1 reads DFQATT; CDR2 reads SNEGSKA (reference sequence). The CDR3 sequence is 16 residues long. Findings and limits, study-wide: Comparison of naive subsets found surface CD5 to be comparable, and TCR strength was inferred on the basis of TRB CDR3 properties. Naive cells with CXCR3 showed TRB CDR3s that were more hydrophobic than those in CXCR3-negative naive cells.

The chain has TRBV20-1 and TRBJ2-3; TCRdb indicates TRBD2, and absent DNA this call remains unverified. Material: naive CXCR3+ CD8+ T cells from blood. Subset defined: CD45RO-CCR7+CD27+CD95- naive CD8+ T cells expressing CXCR3 (TNR3+). The TCR was taken from a human donor in good health. Some clones in this sample may be carry-over from other donors' samples. This chain's CDR3 is CSASKTSGRSTDTQYF.